The sequence of this TCR beta chain was determined in a study of long-term antiretroviral therapy in people with HIV (dated by TCRdb to the early 2020s). About the full investigation: Collection of the earliest samples took place about a decade ahead of the 2015 WHO recommendation for immediate ART, at a time when ART was typically delayed until CD4 counts fell. Test extractions of a monoclonal T-cell line alongside a few dozen polyclonal samples showed no cross-contamination during QIAcube processing. Of the roughly 30 participants with HIV, about twelve were female. From some 28 adults with confirmed HIV infection, the cohort provided 150 to 200 cryopreserved PBMC samples, gathered serially across a mean of around six years (range 1-12). This retrospective serial study examined whether starting ART and sustained HIV suppression were associated with changes in the composition and diversity of the TRB repertoire in peripheral blood. Findings and caveats that apply to the study as a whole: A significant increase in TRB diversity was found to be associated with ART initiation, although TRB diversity was observed to remain significantly below that of transplant donor controls even after long-term ART. Samples dated from about 2004 to 2018, and the ART regimens used may be less effective than current ones. Inferences about post-ART repertoire changes are limited because no data were available on ART adherence, viral resistance or therapy changes. HIV repertoires had narrower CDR3 length ranges than controls, and the network structure suggested an antigen-experienced repertoire that shifted only slightly toward naive after ART. Limited PBMC availability meant only the TCR beta chain was sequenced, without alpha chain pairing. Unsorted PBMC were profiled instead of sorted CD4+ and CD8+ T cells because pre-ART samples had limited cell numbers. Expanded TRB clones identified before ART initiation dominated the repertoire at all time points, although this dominance fluctuated and declined in many PLHIV after ART.

The immunoSEQ hsTCRB v3.0 assay was used at survey level resolution to sequence the TRB variable region. The targeted TRB sequencing depth was 40,000-50,000 T-cell genomes per sample. Pooled TRB libraries were sequenced on an Illumina MiSeq with a v3 150-cycle kit. In the paper's pipeline: Repertoire analysis was performed in R inside a reproducible Nextflow workflow that covered QC, data transformation and analysis. LymphoSeq2, an R package for AIRR-Seq data exploration, was used to implement custom analyses. After excluding a handful of samples that yielded fewer than 5000 total TRB sequences, around 190 HIV repertoires remained for analysis. Among the 180 or so HIV repertoires that were kept, some 61 were collected before ART initiation and over 120 were collected after ART initiation. Each repertoire was downsampled to 5000 TRB nucleotide sequences, and summary statistics were averaged across 100 downsampling iterations. Only TRB sequences with CDR3 regions of at least seven amino acids were retained for analysis. Diversity was assessed using a clonality score derived from Shannon entropy and using the Gini coefficient. In the repertoire networks, any two of the top 5000 CDR3 amino acid sequences were linked whenever the two sequences differed by an edit distance of one. Antigen specificity groups and MHC restriction were predicted for TRB CDR3 amino acid sequences with GLIPH2. Known CMV, EBV, HIV or tissue antigen associations were flagged by matching CDR3 amino acid sequences against VDJdb and McPAS-TCR. Pre-ART, post-ART and control groups were compared with Wilcoxon signed-rank tests and Holm-Bonferroni correction. The immuneACCESS repertoire file appears here via TCRdb, limited to in-frame rearrangements. These files lack a portion of the clones; in checked studies, under half of the deficit traces to unresolved V genes, and the cause of the others is not known. For V, J and clone size, that table is used; D and trimming come from the DNA. The sample table lists approximately 24,000 clones, approximately 77% of them with a count of one. The ten largest account for 4.5% to 6% of the sample.

Reading from cysteine to phenylalanine, the CDR3 counts 14 amino acids. Of the read, only the CDR3 DNA is kept; its 42 bases are in frame from base 1. Reading the germline V gene (reference sequence) gives CDR1 PRHDT and CDR2 FYEKMQ. Germline trimming: 0 bases from V, 3 bases from J; junction bases outside gene matches: 1. Of note for this clone: It has no known antigen specificity. No quality values exist for individual bases; no much larger clone is one base distant.

To be included, a participant needed at least one PBMC sample from before ART initiation plus at least two post-ART samples. All participants with HIV were treated in the United States of America. Before DNA extraction, cryopreserved samples of about 0.95-11 million PBMC were thawed and washed. At the time of the earliest PBMC sample for each participant with HIV, ages ranged from roughly 20 to 54 years. PBMC samples were contributed by each participant from 1-4 timepoints before ART initiation and 2-8 timepoints after ART initiation, with a median of 7 samples. Serial HIV viral load, CD4+ T-cell count, ART history and demographic data were obtained for every participant. Genomic DNA was extracted from unsorted PBMC with a Qiagen kit on a QIAcube, processed in batches of 12 samples.

The receptor was derived from a man aged 30-40 years with HIV. The receptor chain draws on TRBV13 and TRBJ2-5; the central 7 bases match TRBD1. This material consisted of unsorted PBMCs, taken 4.4 years after starting antiretroviral therapy. The DNA sequence is given as TGTGCCAGCAGCTTAGGACAGGGGAAAGAGACCCAGTACTTC. It translates as CASSLGQGKETQYF.